The present entry profiles one T cell receptor (beta chain) with its context. Antigen: not known. The record originates from a study of blood T cells in healthy people across ages. Study observations and caveats: Age advanced and TCR beta diversity per million T cells fell, roughly linearly.

With V trimmed by 4 bases and J by 7 bases, 15 bases remained unmatched. Germline values: CDR1 MNHNY, CDR2 SVGAGI (reference sequence). The length of the CDR3 is 17 residues. Next came a second PCR, run for about 6 to 11 cycles, which used a sample-barcoded 5' primer along with a J-beta primer mix. TCRdb redid the calling of the 5' RACE reads with MiXCR, one entry per CDR3 protein. The repertoire includes over a million distinct CDR3 sequences, 40% to 55% of them detected once, and approximately 20% sits in the top ten. The sample was blood. This TCR was sampled from a woman aged 55-70 years in good health. The V and J genes are TRBV6-6 and TRBJ2-2, with 7 nucleotides matching TRBD2. In DNA form, the CDR3 reads TGTGCCAGCAGTTCCTACGCCACGGCGGGAGTTAACGGGGAGCTGTTTTTT. Amino acid sequence: CASSSYATAGVNGELFF.